This T cell receptor (beta chain) was recorded in a study of blood T cell repertoires in COVID-19. Study background: PBMCs, B-cell-depleted T cells, or T cells provided the cDNA or gDNA that made up the material.

The CDR3 runs to 14 residues. CDR1 is SQVTM and CDR2 is ANQGSEA in the germline V gene. The V and J ends lost 3 bases and 0 bases respectively, with 11 bases between them. As processed by the authors: Quantification of nucleated cells was approximated via reference gene primer amplification. Assay: immunoSEQ multiplex PCR; the TCRdb copy retains only in-frame clones and omits some. That table supplies the V and J calls and clone size; D and trimming were determined from the DNA. The sample has 60,000 to 80,000 clones; 85% to 90% are singletons. The chain carries TRBV29-1 and TRBJ1-1; D call uncertain. Sequences were obtained from peripheral blood. This sequence was found in a human donor in a cohort sampled during active COVID-19. The CDR3 DNA is TGCAGCGTTGACTTAGACACGGTGAACACTGAAGCTTTCTTT. Protein: CSVDLDTVNTEAFF.